The entry below describes one T cell receptor beta chain. The protocol was immunoSEQ multiplex PCR, while the TCRdb copy is restricted to in-frame clones and leaves out a portion. The table includes tens of thousands of clones, 76% detected once. This CDR3 is built from 15 residues. Trimming stripped 6 bases from V and 5 bases from J, with 17 bases between. Germline values: CDR1 LGHDT, CDR2 YNNKEL (reference sequence). The sample belongs to a study of T cell responses to AZD1222 COVID-19 vaccine. V is TRBV3-1 (or the pseudogene TRBV3-2) and J is TRBJ1-5; D unclear. Material: peripheral blood, obtained on day 0 of AZD1222 vaccination. The receptor's source is an adult in good health. The CDR3 reads CASRKRVRWHQPQHF. CDR3 coding DNA: TGTGCCAGCAGAAAGCGAGTAAGGTGGCATCAGCCCCAGCATTTT.